This T cell receptor beta chain was observed in a study of cytomegalovirus exposure and HLA in healthy donors. Findings and limits, study-wide: Specificity of three CMV-associated chains for CMV antigens was verified in vitro.

As concerns this clone: Its antigen is currently unknown.

Germline CDR1 is SEHNR and CDR2 is FQNEAQ (reference sequence). V gave up 5 bases and J gave up 0 bases, with 14 bases separating them. CDR3 size: 15 residues. Here immunoSEQ multiplex PCR was the method, and the copy in TCRdb shows in-frame clones only, minus some. The profile shows approximately 54,000 clones, 89% of them singletons. The TCR originated in a woman between 18 and 29 years old in good health and CMV-seropositive. The rearrangement joins TRBV7-9 to TRBJ2-7; TRBD1 might be the D (6 bases). Sequencing was performed on PBMCs. CDR3 amino acids: CASSTEGDISYEQYF. Here the CDR3 DNA reads TGTGCCAGCAGCACCGAGGGGGACATCTCCTACGAGCAGTACTTC.